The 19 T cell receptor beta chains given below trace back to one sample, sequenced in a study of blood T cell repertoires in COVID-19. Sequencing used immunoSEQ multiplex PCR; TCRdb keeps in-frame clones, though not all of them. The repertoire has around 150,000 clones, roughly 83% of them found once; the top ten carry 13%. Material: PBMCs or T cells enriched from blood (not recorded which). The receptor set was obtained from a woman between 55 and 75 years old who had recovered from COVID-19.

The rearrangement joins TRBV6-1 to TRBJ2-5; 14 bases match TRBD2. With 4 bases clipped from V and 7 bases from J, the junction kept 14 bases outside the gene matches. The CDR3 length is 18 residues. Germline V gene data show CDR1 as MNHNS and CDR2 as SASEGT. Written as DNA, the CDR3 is TGTGCCAGCAGTGGCCTCGGGACTAGCGGGGGCTCCCACGGGACCCAGTACTTC. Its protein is CASSGLGTSGGSHGTQYF.

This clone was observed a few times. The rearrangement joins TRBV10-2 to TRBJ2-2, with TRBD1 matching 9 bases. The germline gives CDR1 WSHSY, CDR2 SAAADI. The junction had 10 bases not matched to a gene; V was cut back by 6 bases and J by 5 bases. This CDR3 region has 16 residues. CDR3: CASRADRDRVTGELFF. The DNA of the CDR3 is TGCGCCAGCAGAGCCGACCGGGACAGGGTTACCGGGGAGCTGTTTTTT.

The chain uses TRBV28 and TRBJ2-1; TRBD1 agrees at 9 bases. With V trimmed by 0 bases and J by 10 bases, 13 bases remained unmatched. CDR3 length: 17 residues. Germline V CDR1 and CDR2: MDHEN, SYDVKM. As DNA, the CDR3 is TGTGCCAGCAGTTTATGGGCAGGGACAGGGACCGAAGGGGAGCAGTTCTTC. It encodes CASSLWAGTGTEGEQFF.

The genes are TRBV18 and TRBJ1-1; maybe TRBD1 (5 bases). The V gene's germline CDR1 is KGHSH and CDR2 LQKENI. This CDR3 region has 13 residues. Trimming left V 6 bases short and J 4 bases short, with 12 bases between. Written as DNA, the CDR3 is TGTGCCAGCTCTCAAACGGGGGGCACTGAAGCTTTCTTT. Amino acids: CASSQTGGTEAFF.

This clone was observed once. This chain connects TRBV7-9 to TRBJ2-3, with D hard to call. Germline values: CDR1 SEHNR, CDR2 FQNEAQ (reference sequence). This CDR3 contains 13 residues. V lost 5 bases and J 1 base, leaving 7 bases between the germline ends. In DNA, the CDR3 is TGTGCCAGCAGCCCATTTGGCACAGATACGCAGTATTTT. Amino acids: CASSPFGTDTQYF.

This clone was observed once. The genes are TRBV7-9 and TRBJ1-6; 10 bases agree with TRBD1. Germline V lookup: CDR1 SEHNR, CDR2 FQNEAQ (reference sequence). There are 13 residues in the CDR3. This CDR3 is CAGSGTGDSPLHF. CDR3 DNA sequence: TGTGCAGGTAGCGGGACAGGGGATTCACCCCTCCACTTT.

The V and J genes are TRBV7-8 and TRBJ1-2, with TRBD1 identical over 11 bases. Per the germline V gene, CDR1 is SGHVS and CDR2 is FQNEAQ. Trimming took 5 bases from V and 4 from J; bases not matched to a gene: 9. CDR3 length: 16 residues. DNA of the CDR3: TGTGCCAGCAGCGGATATGGACAGGGGGCCCTCTATGGCTACACCTTC. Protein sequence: CASSGYGQGALYGYTF.

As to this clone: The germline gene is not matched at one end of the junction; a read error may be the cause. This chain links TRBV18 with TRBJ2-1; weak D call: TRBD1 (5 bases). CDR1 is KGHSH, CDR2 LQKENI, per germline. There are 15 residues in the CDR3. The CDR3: CASSPEQSSGNGQFF. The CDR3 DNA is TGTGCCAGCTCACCGGAACAGAGCTCAGGGAATGGGCAGTTCTTC.

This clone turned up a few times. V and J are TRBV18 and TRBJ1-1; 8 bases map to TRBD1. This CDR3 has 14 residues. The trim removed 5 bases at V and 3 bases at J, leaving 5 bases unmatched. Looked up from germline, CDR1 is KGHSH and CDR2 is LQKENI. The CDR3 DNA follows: TGTGCCAGCTCATCAGGGGGCGGTTACACTGAAGCTTTCTTT. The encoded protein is CASSSGGGYTEAFF.

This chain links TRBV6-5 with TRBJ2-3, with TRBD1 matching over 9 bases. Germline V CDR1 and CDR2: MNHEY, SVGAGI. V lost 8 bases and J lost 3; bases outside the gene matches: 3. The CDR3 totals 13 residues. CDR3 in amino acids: CASLGTGTDTQYF. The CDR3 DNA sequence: TGTGCCAGCTTAGGGACAGGGACAGATACGCAGTATTTT.

The CDR3 nucleotides read TGTGCCAGCAGTTGGACAGGCTACGATGGCTACACCTTC. It codes for CASSWTGYDGYTF. The V gene is TRBV12-3 or TRBV12-4, the J gene TRBJ1-2, with 7 nucleotides matching TRBD1. The J segment lost 6 bases and the V segment lost 4 bases, leaving 5 bases of the junction unmatched. There are 13 residues in the CDR3.

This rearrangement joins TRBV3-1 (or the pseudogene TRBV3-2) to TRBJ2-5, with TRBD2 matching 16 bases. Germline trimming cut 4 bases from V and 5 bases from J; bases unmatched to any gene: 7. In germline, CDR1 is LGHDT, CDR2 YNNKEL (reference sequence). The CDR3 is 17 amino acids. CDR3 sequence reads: CASSPGTSGGAGETQYF. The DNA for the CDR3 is TGTGCCAGCAGCCCAGGGACTAGCGGGGGGGCAGGGGAGACCCAGTACTTC.

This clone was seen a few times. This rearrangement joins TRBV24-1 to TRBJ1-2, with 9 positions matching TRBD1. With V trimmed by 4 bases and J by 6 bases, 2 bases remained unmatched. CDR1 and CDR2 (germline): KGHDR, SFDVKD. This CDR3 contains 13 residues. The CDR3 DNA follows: TGTGCCACCAGTGACAGGGACAGGGATGGCTACACCTTC. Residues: CATSDRDRDGYTF.

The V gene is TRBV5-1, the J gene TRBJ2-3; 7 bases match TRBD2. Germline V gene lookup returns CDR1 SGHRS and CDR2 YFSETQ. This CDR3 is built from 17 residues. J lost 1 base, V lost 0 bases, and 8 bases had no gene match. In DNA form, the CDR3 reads TGCGCCAGCAGCTTGGCGGTTCGGGGGGATGGCACAGATACGCAGTATTTT. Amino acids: CASSLAVRGDGTDTQYF.

In DNA form, the CDR3 reads TGTGCCAGCAGGACAGGGGAAGGCTACACCTTC. It yields the protein CASRTGEGYTF. V is TRBV6-5 and J is TRBJ1-2, with TRBD1 matching 8 bases. Looked up from germline, CDR1 is MNHEY and CDR2 is SVGAGI. Trimming at V came to 6 bases and at J to 8 bases, leaving 2 bases not matched to a gene. The CDR3 length is 11 residues.

CDR3 nucleotides: TGTGCCAGCAGGGGACTAGCGGGAGCGCTACAGGGGCAGTTCTTC. Protein sequence: CASRGLAGALQGQFF. The genes are TRBV6-5 and TRBJ2-1, with 14 bases that match TRBD2. Trimming removed 6 bases from V and 12 bases from J; junction bases left unmatched: 10. The CDR3 totals 15 residues. CDR1 and CDR2 (germline): MNHEY, SVGAGI.

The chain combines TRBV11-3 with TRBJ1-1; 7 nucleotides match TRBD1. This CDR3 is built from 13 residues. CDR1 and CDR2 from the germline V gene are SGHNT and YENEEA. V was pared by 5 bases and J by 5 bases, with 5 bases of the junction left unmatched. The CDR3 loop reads CASSRQGGTEAFF. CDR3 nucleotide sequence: TGTGCCAGCAGCCGTCAGGGGGGAACTGAAGCTTTCTTT.

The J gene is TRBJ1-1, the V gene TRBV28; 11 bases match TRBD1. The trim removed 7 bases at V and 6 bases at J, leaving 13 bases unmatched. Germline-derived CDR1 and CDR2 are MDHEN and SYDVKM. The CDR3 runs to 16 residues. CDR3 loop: CASNPDRGRGAAEAFF. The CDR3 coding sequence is TGTGCCAGCAACCCGGACAGGGGGCGCGGGGCTGCTGAAGCTTTCTTT.

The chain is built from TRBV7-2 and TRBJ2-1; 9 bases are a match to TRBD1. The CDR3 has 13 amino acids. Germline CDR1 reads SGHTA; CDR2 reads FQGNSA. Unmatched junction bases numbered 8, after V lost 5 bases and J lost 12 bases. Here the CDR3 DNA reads TGTGCCAGCAGCCGGACAGGGGACGTCTGGCAGTTCTTC. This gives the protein CASSRTGDVWQFF.